Below, 20 T cell receptor beta chains from the same sample are listed, as sequenced in a study of beta chain features in type 1 diabetes. General study findings and limits: Shortening of TCRB CDR3s, moderate but significant, appeared in all four CD4+ subsets of Type 1 diabetes patients.

Sequenced material consisted of expressed TCRB transcripts (all of the isolated RNA was reverse transcribed). Repertoires were generated with immunoSEQ multiplex PCR, while TCRdb's copy carries only in-frame clones and drops some. The top ten hold more than 0.1% of the sample, which has 600,000 to 700,000 clones, around an eighth seen once. Antigens for these TCRs are unknown. Sequenced material: naive CD4+ T cells from blood. The receptors stem from a man aged 25-40 years with type 1 diabetes.

The chain combines TRBV5-6 with TRBJ1-6; D is undetermined. The CDR3 contains 16 residues. Germline V lookup: CDR1 SGHDT, CDR2 YYEEEE. V dropped 0 bases and J dropped 6 bases, with 13 bases sitting between them. This CDR3 is CASSLGGSIGNSPLHF. The CDR3 region has the DNA TGTGCCAGCAGCTTGGGCGGCAGCATAGGTAATTCACCCCTCCACTTT.

The V gene is TRBV7-9, the J gene TRBJ1-2, with 7 bases that match TRBD1. CDR1 is SEHNR and CDR2 is FQNEAQ in the germline V gene (reference sequence). The junction had 9 bases not matched to a gene; V was cut back by 4 bases and J by 4 bases. The CDR3 loop spans 15 amino acids. The CDR3 reads CASSSGTASPYGYTF. CDR3 bases: TGTGCCAGCAGCTCCGGGACAGCCTCCCCCTATGGCTACACCTTC.

The V and J genes are TRBV6-1 and TRBJ1-1; 12 bases are shared with TRBD1. V lost 4 bases and J lost 5; bases outside the gene matches: 11. The CDR3 spans 17 residues. The germline CDR1 and CDR2 sequences are MNHNS and SASEGT. As DNA, the CDR3 is TGTGCCAGCAGTGTAGTCCCGGGACAGGGGGCAATTACTGAAGCTTTCTTT. Protein sequence: CASSVVPGQGAITEAFF.

This clone was found a few times. J is TRBJ1-2 and V is TRBV7-3; no definite D call. Germline assignment: CDR1 SGHTA and CDR2 FQGTGA. V was cut by 2 bases and J by 6 bases, with 10 bases left in between. This CDR3 spans 13 amino acids. CDR3 sequence (DNA): TGTGCCAGCAGCTTAGTAGGAGGAGATGGCTACACCTTC. Amino acids: CASSLVGGDGYTF.

The J gene is TRBJ2-5, the V gene TRBV28; the D gene is possibly TRBD2 (5 bases). Trimming shortened V by 8 bases and J by 3 bases, and 10 bases separated the two germline ends. The CDR3 runs to 12 residues. Germline V gives CDR1 MDHEN, CDR2 SYDVKM. For the CDR3, the DNA is TGTGCCAGCGGACTCCCCAAAGAGACCCAGTACTTC. As protein: CASGLPKETQYF.

The chain couples TRBV7-9 to TRBJ1-1; D is perhaps TRBD1 (5 bases). CDR3 length: 14 residues. Trimming cost V 4 bases and J 4 bases, with 13 bases left between them. CDR1 and CDR2 (germline): SEHNR, FQNEAQ (reference sequence). The CDR3 bases are TGTGCCAGCAGCTCCGGGGCATCGGCCACTGAAGCTTTCTTT. Its translation: CASSSGASATEAFF. Drawing the rest from reference TRBV7-9 and TRBJ1-1, the complete variable domain is DTGVSQNPRHKITKRGQNVTFRCDPISEHNRLYWYRQTLGQGPEFLTYFQNEAQLEKSRLLSDRFSAERPKGSFSTLEIQRTEQGDSAMYLCASSSGASATEAFFGQGTRLTVV.

There are a few counts of this clone. CDR3 sequence (DNA): TGCGCCAGCAGTGAACAAAACATTCAGTACTTC. Protein product: CASSEQNIQYF. The genes are TRBV5-1 and TRBJ2-4; D is unclear. The ends were cut back, 5 bases at V and 5 bases at J, with 5 bases in the middle. Germline V CDR1 and CDR2: SGHRS, YFSETQ. This CDR3 has 11 residues.

This clone was observed a few times. V and J are TRBV18 and TRBJ2-5; D is possibly TRBD1 (5 bases). Germline CDR1 KGHSH, CDR2 LQKENI. Trimming took off 6 bases at V and 4 bases at J, with 15 bases between the two ends. The CDR3 is 14 residues long. The CDR3 nucleotides read TGTGCCAGCTCGCCCGACAGTTCCGGAGAGACCCAGTACTTC. This translates into CASSPDSSGETQYF.

The chain couples TRBV27 to TRBJ2-7, with D tentatively TRBD2 (5 bases). V lost 8 bases to trimming and J lost 4 bases, with 12 bases between them. Germline values: CDR1 MNHEY, CDR2 SMNVEV (reference sequence). The CDR3 totals 12 residues. The CDR3 nucleotides read TGTGCCAGCCGATCACCGGGATACGAGCAGTACTTC. This translates into CASRSPGYEQYF.

In this sample, this clone turned up a few times. V and J are TRBV2 and TRBJ1-5; weak D call: TRBD1 (5 bases). The germline V gene encodes CDR1 SNHLY and CDR2 FYNNEI. Trimming took off 2 bases at V and 1 base at J, with 12 bases between the two ends. The CDR3 extends over 16 amino acids. The CDR3 is CASSERSGGSNQPQHF. CDR3 coding DNA: TGTGCCAGCAGTGAAAGGAGCGGGGGGAGCAATCAGCCCCAGCATTTT.

J is TRBJ2-1 and V is TRBV11-3; the D is unclear. The germline gives CDR1 SGHNT, CDR2 YENEEA. Trimming took off 1 base at V and 4 bases at J, with 8 bases between the two ends. The CDR3 has 14 residues. The CDR3 spells CASSLVLRYNEQFF. CDR3 DNA: TGTGCCAGCAGCTTAGTCCTCCGATACAATGAGCAGTTCTTC.

This chain links TRBV2 with TRBJ1-1; TRBD1 is a possible D gene (5 bases). V was cut by 7 bases and J by 5 bases, with 11 bases left in between. The CDR3 is made up of 12 amino acids. Germline V gene sequence: CDR1 SNHLY, CDR2 FYNNEI. The CDR3, as DNA: TGTGCCAGCAACCGACAGTCAACTGAAGCTTTCTTT. Its translation is CASNRQSTEAFF.

The chain is built from TRBV6-6 and TRBJ2-7; D is perhaps TRBD2 (6 bases). This CDR3 region has 16 residues. Germline V CDR1 and CDR2: MNHNY, SVGAGI (reference sequence). V lost 6 bases and J lost 2, with 20 bases in between. The CDR3 bases are TGTGCCAGCAGCCCCACCGCGGGGTCATATCCCTACGAGCAGTACTTC. It yields the protein CASSPTAGSYPYEQYF.

The V and J genes are TRBV2 and TRBJ2-1, with unresolved D. The CDR3 length is 11 residues. V was cut by 6 bases and J by 5 bases, with 5 bases left in between. Germline values: CDR1 SNHLY, CDR2 FYNNEI. The DNA for the CDR3 is TGTGCCAGCAGACTCCACAATGAGCAGTTCTTC. Protein sequence: CASRLHNEQFF.

This rearrangement joins TRBV5-1 to TRBJ1-2, with D possibly TRBD1 on 6 matching bases. Germline CDR1 and CDR2: SGHRS and YFSETQ. The length of the CDR3 is 14 residues. Between the trimmed V and J ends, which lost 0 bases and 4 bases, there was a span of 10 bases. The CDR3 DNA reads as TGCGCCAGCAGCTTGGCCAGGGGAGGCTATGGCTACACCTTC. It specifies CASSLARGGYGYTF.

In its sample, this clone was seen a few times. V is TRBV7-2 and J is TRBJ2-5; D tentatively fits TRBD1 or TRBD2 (6 bases each). The CDR3 totals 15 residues. From germline, CDR1 is SGHTA and CDR2 FQGNSA. V was shortened by 3 bases and J by 4 bases, with 15 bases between the two germline ends. The CDR3 loop is CASSFSGGGRETQYF. Written as DNA, the CDR3 is TGTGCCAGCAGCTTTTCTGGAGGGGGGCGAGAGACCCAGTACTTC.

In this sample, this clone turned up a few times. This sequence joins TRBV4-1 and TRBJ2-5; D unclear. Per the germline V gene, CDR1 is MGHRA and CDR2 is YSYEKL. The CDR3 has 12 residues. V dropped 0 bases and J dropped 3 bases, with 2 bases sitting between them. The chain's CDR3 is CASSQDEETQYF. DNA of the CDR3: TGCGCCAGCAGCCAAGATGAAGAGACCCAGTACTTC.

Only a few counts were recorded for this clone. CDR3 region: CASSSEERSFYAEQYF. DNA for the CDR3: TGTGCCAGCAGTTCTGAGGAACGGTCCTTTTACGCCGAGCAGTACTTC. V is TRBV5-6 and J is TRBJ2-7; D call uncertain. Germline values: CDR1 SGHDT, CDR2 YYEEEE. Trimming took 5 bases from V and 6 from J, leaving 24 bases between them. The CDR3 extends over 16 amino acids. The full variable domain, its missing parts supplied by reference TRBV5-6 and TRBJ2-7, is DAGVTQSPTHLIKTRGQQVTLRCSPKSGHDTVSWYQQALGQGPQFIFQYYEEEERQRGNFPDRFSGHQFPNYSSELNVNALLLGDSALYLCASSSEERSFYAEQYFGPGTRLTVT.

The table lists this clone with a few counts. The J gene is TRBJ2-3, the V gene TRBV7-9, with TRBD1 matching 7 bases. CDR1 and CDR2 (germline): SEHNR, FQNEAQ (reference sequence). The CDR3 contains 14 residues. V was pared by 6 bases and J by 4 bases, with 7 bases of the junction left unmatched. CDR3 sequence: CASSIRQGPDTQYF. In DNA form, the CDR3 reads TGTGCCAGCAGTATTAGACAGGGCCCAGATACGCAGTATTTT.

The chain is built from TRBV7-8 and TRBJ2-7; no definite D call. The CDR3 spans 13 residues. Germline V gene data show CDR1 as SGHVS and CDR2 as FQNEAQ. V was shortened by 2 bases and J by 4 bases, with 9 bases between the two germline ends. CDR3 DNA sequence: TGTGCCAGCAGCTTATGGGTCGCATACGAGCAGTACTTC. Residues: CASSLWVAYEQYF.